Described below is a single TCR beta chain sequence and its context. TCRdb's table, derived via immunoSEQ multiplex PCR, lists solely in-frame clones and lacks some. The sample holds about 76,000 clones, roughly 90% seen once. The V end was cut by 2 bases, the J end by 3 bases, with 8 bases between. The CDR3 extends over 13 amino acids. The germline gives CDR1 SGHTA, CDR2 FQGNSA. The sample belongs to a study of blood T cell repertoires in COVID-19. Study-level information: From T cells, B-cell-depleted T cells, or PBMCs came the material, which was cDNA or gDNA.

J is TRBJ2-7 and V is TRBV7-2; D gene ambiguous. The sample comprised peripheral blood. The clonotype comes from a human donor in a cohort sampled during active COVID-19. This CDR3 is CASSLNPGYEQYF. CDR3 coding DNA: TGTGCCAGCAGCTTAAATCCGGGCTACGAGCAGTACTTC.